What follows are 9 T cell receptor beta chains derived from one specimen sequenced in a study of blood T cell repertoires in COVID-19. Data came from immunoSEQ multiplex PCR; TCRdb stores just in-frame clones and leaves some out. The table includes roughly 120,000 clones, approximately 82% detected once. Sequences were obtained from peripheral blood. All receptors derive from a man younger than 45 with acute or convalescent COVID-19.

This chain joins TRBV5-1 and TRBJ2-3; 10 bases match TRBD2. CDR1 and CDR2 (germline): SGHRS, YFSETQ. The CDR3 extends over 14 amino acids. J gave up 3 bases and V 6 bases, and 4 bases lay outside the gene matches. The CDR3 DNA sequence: TGCGCCAGCAATCAAGCGGGAGGGACAGATACGCAGTATTTT. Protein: CASNQAGGTDTQYF.

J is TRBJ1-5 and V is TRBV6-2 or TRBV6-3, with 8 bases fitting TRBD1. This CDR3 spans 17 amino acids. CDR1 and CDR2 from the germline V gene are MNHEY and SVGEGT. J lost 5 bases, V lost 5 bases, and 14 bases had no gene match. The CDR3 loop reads CASSPGTGGGRDQPQHF. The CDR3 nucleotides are TGTGCCAGCAGTCCCGGGACAGGTGGAGGAAGGGATCAGCCCCAGCATTTT.

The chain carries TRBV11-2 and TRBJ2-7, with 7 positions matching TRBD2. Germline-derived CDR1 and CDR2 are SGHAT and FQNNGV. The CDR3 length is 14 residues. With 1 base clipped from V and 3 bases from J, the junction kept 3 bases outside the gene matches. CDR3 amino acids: CASSLGGGRYEQYF. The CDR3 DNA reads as TGTGCCAGCAGCTTAGGGGGGGGACGCTACGAGCAGTACTTC.

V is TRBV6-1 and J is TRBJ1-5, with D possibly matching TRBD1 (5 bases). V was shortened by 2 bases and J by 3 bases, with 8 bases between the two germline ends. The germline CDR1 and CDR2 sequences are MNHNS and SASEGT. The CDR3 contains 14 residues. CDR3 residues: CASSERGVNQPQHF. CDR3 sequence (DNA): TGTGCCAGCAGTGAAAGGGGTGTCAATCAGCCCCAGCATTTT.

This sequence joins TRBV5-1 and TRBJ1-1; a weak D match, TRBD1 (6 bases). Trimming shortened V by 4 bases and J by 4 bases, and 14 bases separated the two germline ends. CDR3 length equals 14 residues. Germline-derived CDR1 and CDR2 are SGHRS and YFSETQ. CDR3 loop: CASSAETGSTEAFF. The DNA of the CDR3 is TGCGCCAGCAGCGCGGAAACAGGGAGCACTGAAGCTTTCTTT.

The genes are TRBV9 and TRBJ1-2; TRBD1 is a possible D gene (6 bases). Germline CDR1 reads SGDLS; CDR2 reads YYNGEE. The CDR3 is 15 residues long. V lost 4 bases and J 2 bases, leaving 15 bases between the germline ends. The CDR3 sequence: CASSSRGAGNYGYTF. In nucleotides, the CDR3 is TGTGCCAGCAGCAGTCGGGGGGCAGGAAACTATGGCTACACCTTC.

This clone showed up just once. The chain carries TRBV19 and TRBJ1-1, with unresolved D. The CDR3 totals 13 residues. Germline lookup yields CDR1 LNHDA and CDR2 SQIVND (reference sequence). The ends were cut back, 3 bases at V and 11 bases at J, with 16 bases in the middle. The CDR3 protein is CASSIGSRTWAFF. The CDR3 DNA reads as TGTGCCAGTAGTATCGGGAGCCGAACCTGGGCTTTCTTT.

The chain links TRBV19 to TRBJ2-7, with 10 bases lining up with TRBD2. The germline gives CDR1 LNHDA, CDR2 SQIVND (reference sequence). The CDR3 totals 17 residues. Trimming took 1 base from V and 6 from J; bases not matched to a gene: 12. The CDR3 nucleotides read TGTGCCAGTAGTATAGGCCGCTCTAGCGGGAGATCTAGCGAGCAGTACGTC. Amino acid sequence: CASSIGRSSGRSSEQYV.

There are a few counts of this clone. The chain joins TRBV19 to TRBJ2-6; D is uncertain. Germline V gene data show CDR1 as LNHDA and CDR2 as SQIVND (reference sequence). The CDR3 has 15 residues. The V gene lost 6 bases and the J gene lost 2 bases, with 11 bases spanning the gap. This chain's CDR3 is CASSRVVTGANVLTF. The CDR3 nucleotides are TGTGCCAGTAGCCGAGTAGTTACTGGGGCCAACGTCCTGACTTTC.